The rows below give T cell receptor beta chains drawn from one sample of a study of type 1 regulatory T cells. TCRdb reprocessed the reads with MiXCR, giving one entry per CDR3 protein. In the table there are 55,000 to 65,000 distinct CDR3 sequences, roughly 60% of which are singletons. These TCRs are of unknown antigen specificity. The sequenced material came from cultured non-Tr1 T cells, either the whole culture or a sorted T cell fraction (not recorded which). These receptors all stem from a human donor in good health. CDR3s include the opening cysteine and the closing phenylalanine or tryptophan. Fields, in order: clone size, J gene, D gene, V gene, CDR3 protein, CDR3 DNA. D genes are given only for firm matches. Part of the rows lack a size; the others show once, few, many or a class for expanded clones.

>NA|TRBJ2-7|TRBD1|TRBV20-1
CSATHRGYEQYF
TGCAGTGCTACGCACAGGGGGTACGAGCAGTACTTC
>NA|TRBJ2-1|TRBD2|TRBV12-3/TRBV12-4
CASSPALGGSNNEQFF
TGTGCCAGCAGTCCCGCGCTAGGCGGGAGCAACAATGAGCAGTTCTTC
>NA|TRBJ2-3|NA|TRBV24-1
CATSDLNRAGDTQYF
TGTGCCACCAGTGATTTGAACAGGGCCGGAGATACGCAGTATTTT
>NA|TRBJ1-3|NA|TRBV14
CASSQVRTSGNTIYF
TGTGCCAGCAGCCAAGTAAGGACCTCTGGAAACACCATATATTTT
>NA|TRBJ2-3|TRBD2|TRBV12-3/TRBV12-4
CASSFRTSGTDTQYF
TGTGCCAGCAGTTTCAGGACTAGCGGCACAGATACGCAGTATTTT
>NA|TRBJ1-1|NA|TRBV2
CASREIRGTTEAFF
TGTGCCAGCAGGGAAATTAGGGGCACCACTGAAGCTTTCTTT
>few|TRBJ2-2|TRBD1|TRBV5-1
CASSLGGDQGGELFF
TGCGCCAGCAGCCTAGGGGGCGATCAGGGCGGGGAGCTGTTTTTT
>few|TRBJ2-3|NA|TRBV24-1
CATSDLDGGIADTQYF
TGTGCCACCAGTGATTTAGACGGCGGGATCGCAGATACGCAGTATTTT
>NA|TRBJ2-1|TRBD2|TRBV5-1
CASSLLASGKSLDEQFF
TGCGCCAGCAGCTTGTTAGCTAGCGGGAAAAGCTTGGATGAGCAGTTCTTC
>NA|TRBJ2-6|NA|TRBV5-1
CASSPDSSGANVLTF
TGCGCCAGCAGCCCAGACAGCTCTGGGGCCAACGTCCTGACTTTC
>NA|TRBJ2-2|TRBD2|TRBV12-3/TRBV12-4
CASSSRLAARELFF
TGTGCCAGCAGTTCTAGACTAGCAGCCCGGGAGCTGTTTTTT
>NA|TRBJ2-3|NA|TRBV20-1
CSASDITDTQYF
TGCAGTGCTAGCGACATCACAGATACGCAGTATTTT
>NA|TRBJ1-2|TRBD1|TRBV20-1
CSARGQGEGYGYTF
TGCAGTGCTAGAGGACAGGGAGAAGGCTATGGCTACACCTTC
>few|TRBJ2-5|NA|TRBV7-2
CASSSPVRTETQYF
TGTGCCAGCAGCTCCCCCGTCCGGACAGAGACCCAGTACTTC
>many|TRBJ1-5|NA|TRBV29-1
CSVSDSGDQPQHF
TGCAGCGTATCGGACAGTGGGGATCAGCCCCAGCATTTT
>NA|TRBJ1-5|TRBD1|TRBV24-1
CATSGSGRGRFGNQPQHF
TGTGCCACCAGTGGTTCGGGCAGGGGGCGTTTTGGCAATCAGCCCCAGCATTTT
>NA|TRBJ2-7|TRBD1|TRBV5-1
CASSLAFTGGGYEQYF
TGCGCCAGCAGCTTGGCCTTTACAGGGGGCGGCTATGAGCAGTACTTC
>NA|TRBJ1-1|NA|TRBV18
CASSPRGLPGDTEAFF
TGTGCCAGCTCACCTCGAGGGCTCCCCGGGGACACTGAAGCTTTCTTT
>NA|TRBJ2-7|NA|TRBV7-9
CASSLGRAYEQYF
TGTGCCAGCAGCTTAGGGCGGGCCTACGAGCAGTACTTC
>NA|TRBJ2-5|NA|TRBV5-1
CASSLGQRQETQYF
TGCGCCAGCAGCTTGGGGCAGCGACAAGAGACCCAGTACTTC
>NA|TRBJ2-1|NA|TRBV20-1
CSRGGSSYNEQFF
TGCAGCCGTGGAGGGAGCTCCTACAATGAGCAGTTCTTC
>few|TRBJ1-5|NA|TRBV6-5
CASREGRNQPQHF
TGTGCCAGCAGGGAGGGGCGCAATCAGCCCCAGCATTTT
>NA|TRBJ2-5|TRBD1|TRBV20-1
CSSYRGPQETQYF
TGCAGTTCTTACAGGGGTCCCCAAGAGACCCAGTACTTC
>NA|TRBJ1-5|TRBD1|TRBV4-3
CASSLRQGAQPQHF
TGCGCCAGCAGCCTCCGACAGGGGGCTCAGCCCCAGCATTTT
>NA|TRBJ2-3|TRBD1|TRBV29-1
CSATGISADTQYF
TGCAGCGCGACAGGGATTTCAGCAGATACGCAGTATTTT
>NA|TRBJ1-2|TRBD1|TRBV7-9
CASSGQVGYTF
TGTGCCAGCAGCGGACAGGTTGGCTACACCTTC
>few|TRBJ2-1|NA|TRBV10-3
CAISESDLGDEQFF
TGTGCCATCAGTGAGTCGGACCTTGGGGATGAGCAGTTCTTC
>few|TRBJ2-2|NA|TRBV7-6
CASSTRIGELFF
TGTGCCAGCAGCACTAGAATCGGGGAGCTGTTTTTT
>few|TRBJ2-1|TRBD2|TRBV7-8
CASSSLAGGSYNEQFF
TGTGCCAGCAGCTCCCTTGCGGGAGGTTCCTACAATGAGCAGTTCTTC
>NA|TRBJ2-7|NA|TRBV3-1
CASSFRRQPVSQYF
TGTGCCAGCAGCTTTAGACGACAGCCCGTAAGCCAGTACTTC
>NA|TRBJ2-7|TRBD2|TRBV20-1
CSARPSGSANYEQYF
TGCAGTGCTAGACCGAGCGGGAGCGCAAACTACGAGCAGTACTTC
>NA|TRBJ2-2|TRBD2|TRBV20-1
CSARGGGTGELFF
TGCAGTGCTAGGGGGGGAGGGACCGGGGAGCTGTTTTTT
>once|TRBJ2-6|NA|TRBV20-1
CSAPRDGVNSGANVLTF
TGCAGTGCTCCCCGGGACGGGGTCAACTCTGGGGCCAACGTCCTGACTTTC
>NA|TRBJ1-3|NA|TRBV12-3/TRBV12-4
CASYERARGNTIYF
TGTGCCAGTTATGAAAGGGCGCGGGGAAACACCATATATTTT
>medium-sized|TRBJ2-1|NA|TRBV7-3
CASSLVLEGEQFF
TGTGCCAGCAGCTTAGTTCTGGAAGGGGAGCAGTTCTTC
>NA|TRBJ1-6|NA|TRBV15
CATSTGTQSLLSSYNSPLHF
TGTGCCACCAGCACGGGGACTCAGTCCCTACTCAGCTCCTATAATTCACCCCTCCACTTT
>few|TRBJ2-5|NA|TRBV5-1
CASTPPAGQETQYF
TGCGCCAGCACCCCGCCGGCGGGGCAAGAGACCCAGTACTTC
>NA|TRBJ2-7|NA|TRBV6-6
CASTDTGSTWSYEQYF
TGTGCCAGCACCGACACCGGGAGTACTTGGTCCTACGAGCAGTACTTC
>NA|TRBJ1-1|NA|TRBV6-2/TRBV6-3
CASRNAGGSGRNTEAFF
TGTGCCAGCAGGAACGCGGGAGGGAGCGGGAGGAACACTGAAGCTTTCTTT
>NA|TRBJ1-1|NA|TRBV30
CAWKDGNTEAFF
TGTGCCTGGAAGGACGGCAATACTGAAGCTTTCTTT
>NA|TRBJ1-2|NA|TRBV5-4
CASRSNDGYTF
TGTGCCAGCAGGTCCAATGACGGCTACACCTTC
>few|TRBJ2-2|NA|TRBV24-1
CATSETGYGGELFF
TGTGCCACCAGTGAAACAGGGTACGGCGGGGAGCTGTTTTTT
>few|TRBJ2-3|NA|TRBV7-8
CASNTDGPTDTQYF
TGTGCCAGCAACACCGACGGGCCCACAGATACGCAGTATTTT
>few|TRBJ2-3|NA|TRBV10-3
CAIARDHTQYF
TGTGCCATCGCCCGGGACCATACGCAGTATTTT
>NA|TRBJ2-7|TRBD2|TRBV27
CASSLKEAGNGYEQYF
TGTGCCAGCAGTTTAAAGGAAGCGGGGAACGGCTACGAGCAGTACTTC
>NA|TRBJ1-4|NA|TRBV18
CASSPREASGEKLFF
TGTGCCAGCTCACCACGGGAGGCCTCGGGCGAAAAACTGTTTTTT
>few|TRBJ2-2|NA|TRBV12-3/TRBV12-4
CASSLSRRAGELFF
TGTGCCAGCAGTTTATCTCGACGAGCCGGGGAGCTGTTTTTT
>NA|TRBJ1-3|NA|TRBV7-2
CASSLEGGRPSGNTIYF
TGTGCCAGCAGCCTAGAGGGGGGCCGTCCCTCTGGAAACACCATATATTTT
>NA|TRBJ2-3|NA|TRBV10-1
CASRHEDTQYF
TGCGCCAGCAGGCACGAAGATACGCAGTATTTT